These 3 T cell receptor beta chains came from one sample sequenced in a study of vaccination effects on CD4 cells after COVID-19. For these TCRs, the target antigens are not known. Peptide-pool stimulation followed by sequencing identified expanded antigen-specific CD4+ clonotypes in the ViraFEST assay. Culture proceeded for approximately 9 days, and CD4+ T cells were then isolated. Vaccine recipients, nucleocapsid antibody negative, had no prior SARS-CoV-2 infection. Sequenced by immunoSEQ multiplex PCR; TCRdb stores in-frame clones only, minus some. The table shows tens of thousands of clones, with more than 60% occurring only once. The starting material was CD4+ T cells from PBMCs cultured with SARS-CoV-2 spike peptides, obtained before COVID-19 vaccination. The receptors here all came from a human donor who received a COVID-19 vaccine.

The CDR3 DNA sequence: TGTGCCAGCAGGTATACGGGGTCAGATACGCAGTATTTT. Protein: CASRYTGSDTQYF. V usage is TRBV3-1 (or the pseudogene TRBV3-2) and J usage is TRBJ2-3, with D possibly being TRBD2 (5 bases). CDR1 and CDR2 from the germline V gene are LGHDT and YNNKEL (reference sequence). This CDR3 contains 13 residues. Trimming removed 6 bases from V and 4 bases from J, with 11 bases in between.

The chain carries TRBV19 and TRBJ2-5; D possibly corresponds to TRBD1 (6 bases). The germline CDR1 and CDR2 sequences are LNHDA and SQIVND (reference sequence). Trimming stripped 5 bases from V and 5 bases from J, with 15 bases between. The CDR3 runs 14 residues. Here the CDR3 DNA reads TGTGCCAGTAGTCCCAGGGGTGGCTCTGAGACCCAGTACTTC. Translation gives CASSPRGGSETQYF.

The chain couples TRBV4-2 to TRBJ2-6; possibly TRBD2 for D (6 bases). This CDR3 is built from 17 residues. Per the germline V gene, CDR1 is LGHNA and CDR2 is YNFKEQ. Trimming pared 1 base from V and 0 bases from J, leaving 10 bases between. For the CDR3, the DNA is TGTGCCAGCAGCCAAGTTGACGGGGGCTCTGGGGCCAACGTCCTGACTTTC. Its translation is CASSQVDGGSGANVLTF.